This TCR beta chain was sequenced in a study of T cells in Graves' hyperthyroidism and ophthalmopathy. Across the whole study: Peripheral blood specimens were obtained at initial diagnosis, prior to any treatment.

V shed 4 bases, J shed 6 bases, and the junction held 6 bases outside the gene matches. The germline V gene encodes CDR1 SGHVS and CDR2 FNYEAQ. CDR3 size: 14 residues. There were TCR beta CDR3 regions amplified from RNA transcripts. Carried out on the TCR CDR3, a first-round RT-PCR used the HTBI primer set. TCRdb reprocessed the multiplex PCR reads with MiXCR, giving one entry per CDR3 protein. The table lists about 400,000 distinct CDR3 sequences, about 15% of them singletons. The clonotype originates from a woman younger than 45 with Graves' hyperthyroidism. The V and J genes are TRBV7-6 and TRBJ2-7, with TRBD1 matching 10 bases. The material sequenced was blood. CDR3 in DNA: TGTGCCAGCAGCTCCCGGGACAGGGGCCCCGAGCAGTACTTC. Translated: CASSSRDRGPEQYF.